This T cell receptor (beta chain) was captured in a study of graft-versus-host responses after intestinal transplantation. Germline CDR1 WSHSY, CDR2 SAAADI. There are 16 residues in the CDR3. This clone has just one count. Its antigen remains unidentified. Sequencing was performed with immunoSEQ multiplex PCR; in TCRdb, only in-frame clones are kept and a portion is missing. Among 85,000 to 90,000 clones, around 83% were seen once, and the ten largest hold approximately 17%. The chain joins TRBV10-2 to TRBJ2-5, with 7 bases that match TRBD2. The DNA matches TRBJ2-7 better at its end, which makes the J call doubtful. This TCR was recovered from a human donor who received an intestinal transplant. The sequences come from unstimulated CD8+ T cells sorted from spleen or lymph node cells, collected before intestinal transplant. The CDR3 sequence: CASSDSGLAGLYEQYF. The CDR3 nucleotides read TGCGCCAGCAGTGATTCAGGGTTAGCGGGTCTCTACGAGCAGTACTTC.